A single sample is the source of the 5 T cell receptor beta chains below, sequenced in a study of Ad26.COV2.S vaccination and SARS-CoV-2 variants. Here immunoSEQ multiplex PCR was the method, and the copy in TCRdb shows in-frame clones only, minus some. The profile covers around 310,000 clones, with roughly 88% appearing a single time and around 5.5% taken by the ten largest. Treatment of the sample: approximately 18 received Ad26.COV2.S at low or high dose, single or two shots; about 5 received placebo; per-sample allocation not given. Samples analyzed were those drawn on day 63 after the first vaccine or placebo injection. The material sequenced was peripheral blood, taken in a trial of Ad26.COV2.S vaccine versus placebo. The receptors derive from a person aged 18-65 years who received the Ad26.COV2.S COVID-19 vaccine or a placebo.

The chain links TRBV28 to TRBJ1-2; no firm D call. V shed 4 bases and J shed 2 bases, with 8 bases lying between them. Germline lookup yields CDR1 MDHEN and CDR2 SYDVKM. This CDR3 contains 13 residues. The CDR3 spells CASSSLINYGYTF. CDR3 coding DNA: TGTGCCAGCAGTTCCTTAATAAACTATGGCTACACCTTC.

In its sample, this clone was seen once. CDR3 nucleotide sequence: TGTGCCAGCAGCCTCTCCTACGGGCAGCCCCAGCATTTT. Its protein product is CASSLSYGQPQHF. V and J are TRBV7-2 and TRBJ1-5; D is ambiguous. This CDR3 comprises 13 residues. Deletions cut 5 bases from V and 7 bases from J, with 12 bases between. Germline V gene data show CDR1 as SGHTA and CDR2 as FQGNSA. The variable domain in full, with the rest retrieved from reference TRBV7-2 and TRBJ1-5, is GAGVSQSPSNKVTEKGKDVELRCDPISGHTALYWYRQSLGQGLEFLIYFQGNSAPDKSGLPSDRFSAERTGGSVSTLTIQRTQQEDSAVYLCASSLSYGQPQHFGDGTRLSIL.

The chain couples TRBV30 to TRBJ2-1; D remains unclear. Deletions cut 3 bases from V and 7 bases from J, with 10 bases between. The CDR3 runs 12 residues. The germline V gene has CDR1 GTSNPN and CDR2 SVGIG (reference sequence). The CDR3 loop is CAWRKGWNEQFF. DNA for the CDR3: TGTGCCTGGAGGAAAGGGTGGAATGAGCAGTTCTTC.

V gene TRBV19 combines with J gene TRBJ1-1; D uncertain. The CDR3 is made up of 14 amino acids. Germline V gene lookup returns CDR1 LNHDA and CDR2 SQIVND (reference sequence). V dropped 5 bases and J dropped 1 base, with 11 bases sitting between them. In nucleotides, the CDR3 is TGTGCCAGTAGTTTTGGAGGAGAGAACACTGAAGCTTTCTTT. This codes for CASSFGGENTEAFF.

This chain uses TRBV4-3 with TRBJ2-7; 7 positions agree with TRBD2. The CDR3 runs 15 residues. Germline CDR1 is LGHNA and CDR2 is YSLEER. Trimming took 3 bases from V and 4 from J; bases not matched to a gene: 9. The CDR3 DNA follows: TGCGCCAGCAGCCAGGTTAGGACTAGTTATTACGAGCAGTACTTC. Its protein is CASSQVRTSYYEQYF.